This T cell receptor beta chain is drawn from a study of T cell repertoires in cytomegalovirus infection. Study-level information: CMV infection plus the matching HLA type was flagged by public TCR beta signatures.

Via MiXCR, TCRdb re-called the reads, giving one row per CDR3 protein. The table has roughly 920,000 distinct CDR3 sequences, around 30% seen once. This clonotype was seen a few times. Its antigen is currently unknown. V was cut by 4 bases and J by 2 bases, with 14 bases left in between. The CDR3 length is 16 residues. Looked up from germline, CDR1 is SGHNT and CDR2 is YENEEA. Study conclusions and caveats: CMV-specific HLA-C-restricted TCR beta clonotypes dominated the ex vivo response.

The sequence derives from a human donor in good health (CMV status not recorded). Some clones in this sample may be carry-over from other donors' samples. The material was cultured CD8+ T cells from PBMCs, obtained from culture after CMV antigen stimulation. The chain combines TRBV11-3 with TRBJ2-2; D is possibly TRBD2 (6 bases). The CDR3 loop reads CASSSSRDLNTGELFF. The DNA for the CDR3 is TGTGCCAGCAGCTCCTCCCGGGACTTAAACACCGGGGAGCTGTTTTTT.